One and the same sample provided the 13 T cell receptor beta chains below, sequenced in a study of blood T cell repertoires in COVID-19. TCRdb keeps only in-frame clones here, not all; method: immunoSEQ multiplex PCR. The sample consists of about 350,000 clones, roughly 90% of them appearing once. Specimen: PBMCs or T cells enriched from blood (not recorded which). These receptors all come from a woman younger than 45 who had been exposed to COVID-19.

The V call is TRBV7-9, the J call TRBJ2-5; 8 nucleotides line up with TRBD1. Germline values: CDR1 SEHNR, CDR2 FQNEAQ (reference sequence). The CDR3 totals 15 residues. The V and J ends lost 3 bases and 3 bases, in that order; junction bases with no gene match: 6. CDR3 DNA sequence: TGTGCCAGCAGCTTCTGGATACAGGGGGAAGAGACCCAGTACTTC. Translation: CASSFWIQGEETQYF.

V and J are TRBV27 and TRBJ1-2; D gene uncertain. Per the germline V gene, CDR1 is MNHEY and CDR2 is SMNVEV (reference sequence). The CDR3 is 14 amino acids. Trimming pared 0 bases from V and 4 bases from J, leaving 9 bases between. The CDR3 DNA sequence: TGTGCCAGCAGTTTATCGATGTGGAGCTATGGCTACACCTTC. Protein: CASSLSMWSYGYTF.

The chain links TRBV28 to TRBJ1-5; D not resolved. The V end was cut by 5 bases, the J end by 11 bases, with 16 bases between. This CDR3 region has 13 residues. Looked up from germline, CDR1 is MDHEN and CDR2 is SYDVKM. The CDR3 DNA reads TGTGCCAGCAGTCTCGAGCAACCATCTACCCAGCATTTT. This translates into CASSLEQPSTQHF.

The chain has TRBV9 and TRBJ2-1, with TRBD2 matching 7 bases. Unmatched junction bases numbered 7, after V lost 3 bases and J lost 4 bases. This CDR3 spans 15 amino acids. Germline values: CDR1 SGDLS, CDR2 YYNGEE. As DNA, the CDR3 is TGTGCCAGCAGCGCCAGCGGGACTACGTACAATGAGCAGTTCTTC. Its protein product is CASSASGTTYNEQFF.

This clone is a singleton in its sample. The rearrangement joins TRBV2 to TRBJ2-3, with 14 nucleotides matching TRBD2. The CDR3 sequence is 17 residues long. Germline loops: CDR1 SNHLY, CDR2 FYNNEI. V shed 7 bases and J 3 bases; nucleotides not matched to a gene: 9. The CDR3 loop reads CASKTSGRVLGTDTQYF. The CDR3 nucleotides read TGTGCCAGCAAGACTAGCGGGAGGGTATTGGGGACAGATACGCAGTATTTT.

The V gene is TRBV30, the J gene TRBJ1-3, with TRBD1 matching over 8 bases. CDR3 length: 15 residues. Germline V CDR1 and CDR2: GTSNPN, SVGIG (reference sequence). Trimming cost V 3 bases and J 0 bases; bases outside gene matches: 4. CDR3 DNA: TGTGCCTGGAGACAGGGGGGATTCTCTGGAAACACCATATATTTT. Amino acid sequence: CAWRQGGFSGNTIYF.

The chain combines TRBV18 with TRBJ1-5; D might be TRBD1 (5 bases). Germline values: CDR1 KGHSH, CDR2 LQKENI. This CDR3 is 14 amino acids long. V was shortened by 3 bases and J by 3 bases, with 9 bases between the two germline ends. DNA of the CDR3: TGTGCCAGCTCACCGAGACAGTCCAATCAGCCCCAGCATTTT. Translating gives CASSPRQSNQPQHF. Full variable domain (outside the CDR3, taken from reference TRBV18 and TRBJ1-5): NAGVMQNPRHLVRRRGQEARLRCSPMKGHSHVYWYRQLPEEGLKFMVYLQKENIIDESGMPKERFSAEFPKEGPSILRIQQVVRGDSAAYFCASSPRQSNQPQHFGDGTRLSIL.

The chain is built from TRBV27 and TRBJ2-7, with TRBD1 matching 9 bases. Trimming cost V 5 bases and J 2 bases; bases outside gene matches: 7. Germline V gene sequence: CDR1 MNHEY, CDR2 SMNVEV (reference sequence). This CDR3 spans 15 amino acids. The chain's CDR3 is CASSRSGTGTYEQYF. The CDR3 coding sequence is TGTGCCAGCAGTCGGTCCGGGACAGGGACCTACGAGCAGTACTTC.

The J gene is TRBJ1-1, the V gene TRBV24-1; TRBD1 might be the D (5 bases). The germline V and J ends were trimmed by 3 bases and 8 bases, with 9 bases remaining between them. There are 12 residues in the CDR3. Germline CDR1 reads KGHDR; CDR2 reads SFDVKD. CDR3 sequence (DNA): TGTGCCACCAGTGATCACACAGGAGAAGCTTTCTTT. Its translation is CATSDHTGEAFF.

The chain uses TRBV5-1 and TRBJ2-3, with 9 bases lining up with TRBD2. This CDR3 spans 15 amino acids. CDR1 SGHRS and CDR2 YFSETQ come from the germline V gene. Losses at the gene ends were 6 bases for V and 5 bases for J; bases not matched to a gene: 10. Here the CDR3 DNA reads TGCGCCAGCAAGATACTAGCGGGTACCAAAGATACGCAGTATTTT. It is translated as CASKILAGTKDTQYF.

The chain is built from TRBV4-1 and TRBJ1-6, with 8 bases lining up with TRBD1. Germline V CDR1 and CDR2: MGHRA, YSYEKL. CDR3 length equals 15 residues. V was pared by 0 bases and J by 5 bases, with 0 bases of the junction left unmatched. This chain's CDR3 is CASSQETGDNSPLHF. For the CDR3, the DNA is TGCGCCAGCAGCCAAGAGACAGGGGATAATTCACCCCTCCACTTT.

The chain combines TRBV5-4 with TRBJ2-7, with TRBD2 matching 8 bases. CDR3 length equals 16 residues. V lost 4 bases and J lost 0; bases outside the gene matches: 9. Germline V lookup: CDR1 SGHNT, CDR2 YYREEE (reference sequence). Here the CDR3 reads CASSPRGGTISYEQYF. The DNA for the CDR3 is TGTGCCAGCAGCCCTCGGGGGGGGACGATCTCCTACGAGCAGTACTTC. Full variable domain (rest looked up from reference TRBV5-4 and TRBJ2-7): ETGVTQSPTHLIKTRGQQVTLRCSSQSGHNTVSWYQQALGQGPQFIFQYYREEENGRGNFPPRFSGLQFPNYSSELNVNALELDDSALYLCASSPRGGTISYEQYFGPGTRLTVT.

The chain recombines TRBV28 with TRBJ1-1, with D tentatively TRBD1 (5 bases). The CDR3 has 13 residues. In germline, CDR1 is MDHEN, CDR2 SYDVKM. The V end lost 3 bases, the J end lost 4 bases, and 9 bases lay between the germline ends. CDR3 nucleotide sequence: TGTGCCAGCAGTTTGGACACCGGCACTGAAGCTTTCTTT. Its protein product is CASSLDTGTEAFF.